This TCR beta chain is drawn from a study of shared clonotypes between healthy human individuals. The CDR3 is made up of 12 amino acids. Per germline, CDR1 SNHLY and CDR2 FYNNEI. The junction had 2 bases not matched to a gene; V was cut back by 6 bases and J by 6 bases. Remarks on this clone: Antigen unknown.

Whole-study results and caveats: Relative to clonotypes present in all four donors, those not shared had lower generation probabilities. Estimated richness was generally greater in naive than memory subsets.

Measured with immunoSEQ multiplex PCR; TCRdb has only the in-frame clones, and not every one. The table lists approximately 2.5 million clones, 90% to 95% of them singletons. Naive CD45RA+ and memory CD45RA-negative subsets were split from CD4+ cells. The rearrangement uses TRBV2 and TRBJ1-2, with TRBD1 matching over 9 bases. Sequencing input: naive CD4+ T cells sorted from blood. Subset described: CD45RA+ positively selected. The clonotype originates from a man between 18 and 29 years old in good health. The CDR3 here is CASRGQGNGYTF. CDR3 nucleotides: TGTGCCAGCAGGGGACAGGGAAATGGCTACACCTTC.